Listed here are 23 T cell receptor beta chains from one sample, sequenced in a study of cytomegalovirus exposure and HLA in healthy donors. The PCR had 60 Vbeta and 13 Jbeta primers. Some clones are missing from TCRdb's copy, which holds only in-frame ones; the method was immunoSEQ multiplex PCR. The sample carries under 200,000 clones, around 79% recorded once. The source material was PBMCs. These receptors were taken from a woman aged 35 to 49 in good health and CMV-seronegative.

This clone came up a few times. This sequence joins TRBV2 and TRBJ1-1; 7 nucleotides line up with TRBD1. V shed 8 bases, J shed 0 bases, and the junction held 3 bases outside the gene matches. The CDR3 runs 13 residues. Germline lookup yields CDR1 SNHLY and CDR2 FYNNEI. For the CDR3, the DNA is TGTGCCAGCGGACAGGAGATGAACACTGAAGCTTTCTTT. The encoded protein is CASGQEMNTEAFF.

The chain uses TRBV2 and TRBJ1-1; 7 bases align to TRBD1. V trimming: 6 bases; J trimming: 0 bases; junction bases outside the gene matches: 10. Germline V gives CDR1 SNHLY, CDR2 FYNNEI. The CDR3 sequence is 16 residues long. The DNA for the CDR3 is TGTGCCAGCAGCCCACGGACGGACAGGCTGAACACTGAAGCTTTCTTT. Encoded protein: CASSPRTDRLNTEAFF.

The chain combines TRBV28 with TRBJ1-1, with D possibly TRBD1 on 6 matching bases. V was pared by 2 bases and J by 4 bases, with 11 bases between. Germline values: CDR1 MDHEN, CDR2 SYDVKM. The CDR3 totals 14 residues. CDR3 region: CASSLGGQGTEAFF. The CDR3 coding sequence is TGTGCCAGCAGTTTAGGGGGCCAAGGCACTGAAGCTTTCTTT.

The CDR3 DNA is TGTGCCAGCAGCGCCGGACAGGGGGCGATGGGTCAGCCCCAGCATTTT. Protein sequence: CASSAGQGAMGQPQHF. The rearrangement links TRBV9 to TRBJ1-5, with 11 positions matching TRBD1. From germline, CDR1 is SGDLS and CDR2 YYNGEE. V lost 3 bases and J lost 6; bases outside the gene matches: 8. The CDR3 is made up of 16 amino acids.

This clone showed up just a few times. This chain links TRBV14 with TRBJ1-4; maybe TRBD1 (5 bases). Germline assignment: CDR1 SGHDN and CDR2 FVKESK. V was shortened by 1 base and J by 7 bases, with 22 bases between the two germline ends. The CDR3 is 18 residues long. In nucleotides, the CDR3 is TGTGCCAGCAGCCAAGGGGCCCCGTCAGGGAATTGGCGTGAAAAACTGTTTTTT. Protein product: CASSQGAPSGNWREKLFF.

As to this clone: Just one base apart from a much larger clone, this may be a read error. The V and J genes are TRBV7-2 and TRBJ1-1; D is unresolved. The CDR3 consists of 14 residues. Trimming shortened V by 1 base and J by 1 base, and 7 bases separated the two germline ends. Germline V lookup: CDR1 SGHTA, CDR2 FQGNSA. CDR3 residues: CASSLGPGNTEAFF. CDR3 nucleotide sequence: TGTGCCAGCAGCTTAGGGCCAGGGAACACTGAAGCTTTCTTT.

This sequence joins TRBV5-4 and TRBJ2-7; 7 bases match TRBD2. Looked up from germline, CDR1 is SGHNT and CDR2 is YYREEE (reference sequence). The CDR3 extends over 14 amino acids. The junction had 9 bases not matched to a gene; V was cut back by 4 bases and J by 5 bases. CDR3 amino acids: CASSPGLVRDEQYF. DNA for the CDR3: TGTGCCAGCAGCCCCGGACTAGTTCGGGACGAGCAGTACTTC.

The rearrangement uses TRBV27 and TRBJ1-6; D is perhaps TRBD1 (5 bases). V lost 5 bases and J 10 bases, leaving 18 bases between the germline ends. The germline V gene has CDR1 MNHEY and CDR2 SMNVEV (reference sequence). CDR3 size: 15 residues. CDR3 bases: TGTGCCAGCAGTCTCCCGATAGGGCAGGGATCACCCCTCCACTTT. Protein product: CASSLPIGQGSPLHF.

V and J are TRBV27 and TRBJ2-1, with 16 bases aligning to TRBD2. The CDR3 consists of 18 residues. J lost 7 bases, V lost 4 bases, and 10 bases had no gene match. CDR1 is MNHEY, CDR2 SMNVEV, per germline (reference sequence). This chain's CDR3 is CASSWGLAGGRVGNEQFF. The CDR3 DNA follows: TGTGCCAGCAGTTGGGGACTAGCGGGAGGGCGCGTTGGGAATGAGCAGTTCTTC.

The V call is TRBV19, the J call TRBJ1-4, with 8 bases that match TRBD1. Looked up from germline, CDR1 is LNHDA and CDR2 is SQIVND (reference sequence). The CDR3 sequence is 15 residues long. With V trimmed by 8 bases and J by 5 bases, 10 bases remained unmatched. CDR3 DNA sequence: TGTGCCAGTGGATCAGGGGGCTTATGGAATGAAAAACTGTTTTTT. Translation gives CASGSGGLWNEKLFF.

This chain connects TRBV13 to TRBJ2-3, with 12 nucleotides matching TRBD1. CDR1 and CDR2 (germline): PRHDT, FYEKMQ (reference sequence). This CDR3 contains 16 residues. V lost 5 bases, J lost 5 bases, and 8 bases stayed unmatched. The CDR3 sequence is CASSIRDRGRQDTQYF. The CDR3 bases are TGTGCCAGCAGCATACGGGACAGGGGGCGTCAAGATACGCAGTATTTT.

Only a few counts were recorded for this clone. The genes are TRBV19 and TRBJ1-1; D uncertain. The CDR3 loop spans 14 amino acids. Per germline, CDR1 LNHDA and CDR2 SQIVND (reference sequence). The DNA of the CDR3 is TGTGTCACGAGGCAGAGGGCAGAGAACACTGAAGCTTTCTTT. Its translation: CVTRQRAENTEAFF.

Comment on this clone: The junction does not match germline at one end; this may be a read error. The DNA of the CDR3 is TGTGCTAGCAGCCTAGGGGGGCAATCTGATACGCAGTATTTT. This codes for CASSLGGQSDTQYF. The chain combines TRBV7-7 with TRBJ2-3; D could derive from TRBD1 or TRBD2 (6 bases each). Germline-derived CDR1 and CDR2 are SSHAT and FNYEAQ (reference sequence). The CDR3 consists of 14 residues.

The chain couples TRBV19 to TRBJ1-1, with D possibly being TRBD1 (6 bases). The CDR3 contains 16 residues. The V gene lost 2 bases and the J gene lost 2 bases, with 15 bases spanning the gap. The V gene's germline CDR1 is LNHDA and CDR2 SQIVND (reference sequence). CDR3 sequence: CASSILIRTENTEAFF. The CDR3 bases are TGTGCCAGTAGTATATTGATAAGGACAGAAAACACTGAAGCTTTCTTT.

The chain joins TRBV19 to TRBJ2-7; D ambiguous. Between the trimmed V and J ends, which lost 3 bases and 4 bases, there was a span of 10 bases. The CDR3 loop spans 13 amino acids. Germline V CDR1 and CDR2: LNHDA, SQIVND (reference sequence). CDR3 sequence: CASSMGGGYEQYF. The DNA for the CDR3 is TGTGCCAGTAGTATGGGTGGCGGTTACGAGCAGTACTTC. The complete variable domain, with remaining parts taken from reference TRBV19 and TRBJ2-7, reads DGGITQSPKYLFRKEGQNVTLSCEQNLNHDAMYWYRQDPGQGLRLIYYSQIVNDFQKGDIAEGYSVSREKKESFPLTVTSAQKNPTAFYLCASSMGGGYEQYFGPGTRLTVT.

The CDR3 loop is CASSLRPGTGGVTGELFF. As DNA, the CDR3 is TGTGCCAGCAGCTTACGCCCGGGGACAGGGGGAGTGACCGGGGAGCTGTTTTTT. The chain uses TRBV7-6 and TRBJ2-2; TRBD1 matches at 11 bases. Germline V lookup: CDR1 SGHVS, CDR2 FNYEAQ. The CDR3 length is 18 residues. J gave up 5 bases and V 2 bases, and 10 bases lay outside the gene matches.

With regard to this clone: Different DNA sequences within this sample yield the same CDR3. The V and J genes are TRBV5-1 and TRBJ2-7; 8 bases line up with TRBD1. In germline, CDR1 is SGHRS, CDR2 YFSETQ. The CDR3 contains 14 residues. V dropped 0 bases and J dropped 3; count of bases not matched to a gene: 2. CDR3 nucleotides: TGCGCCAGCAGCTTGGACGGACAGGGCTACGAGCAGTACTTC. Protein: CASSLDGQGYEQYF.

The chain combines TRBV25-1 with TRBJ1-1, with 11 bases fitting TRBD1. The CDR3 consists of 13 residues. Losses at the gene ends were 11 bases for V and 7 bases for J; bases not matched to a gene: 9. Germline CDR1 and CDR2: MGHDK and SYGVNS. CDR3 nucleotides: TGTGCCTCCCGGGACAGGGGGATATTTGAAGCTTTCTTT. This codes for CASRDRGIFEAFF.

V gene TRBV7-6 combines with J gene TRBJ1-2, with a tentative D call TRBD1 (6 bases). Germline V gene sequence: CDR1 SGHVS, CDR2 FNYEAQ. This CDR3 comprises 14 residues. Deletions cut 5 bases from V and 8 bases from J, with 18 bases between. CDR3 sequence reads: CASSASQGAGGYTF. Written as DNA, the CDR3 is TGTGCCAGCAGCGCTTCACAGGGCGCCGGGGGCTACACCTTC. The variable domain in full, completed from reference TRBV7-6 and TRBJ1-2, reads GAGVSQSPRYKVTKRGQDVALRCDPISGHVSLYWYRQALGQGPEFLTYFNYEAQQDKSGLPNDRFSAERPEGSISTLTIQRTEQRDSAMYRCASSASQGAGGYTFGSGTRLTVV.

This clone was detected only a few times. V usage is TRBV6-5 and J usage is TRBJ2-7; TRBD2 matches at 7 bases. The CDR3 totals 13 residues. The J segment lost 2 bases and the V segment lost 6 bases, leaving 4 bases of the junction unmatched. Germline CDR1 MNHEY, CDR2 SVGAGI. The CDR3, as DNA: TGTGCCAGCAGAACGGGACTACCCTACGAGCAGTACTTC. This translates into CASRTGLPYEQYF.

The chain combines TRBV7-8 with TRBJ1-2, with 7 bases aligning to TRBD1. The CDR3 is 16 residues long. Per the germline V gene, CDR1 is SGHVS and CDR2 is FQNEAQ. V dropped 5 bases and J dropped 4; count of bases not matched to a gene: 13. The CDR3 DNA reads as TGTGCCAGCAGCACGGGACAGTCCACGCTAGGCTATGGCTACACCTTC. Amino acid sequence: CASSTGQSTLGYGYTF.

The chain carries TRBV5-1 and TRBJ2-7; 9 bases are shared with TRBD2. Germline V gene lookup returns CDR1 SGHRS and CDR2 YFSETQ. Trimming at V came to 3 bases and at J to 2 bases, leaving 12 bases not matched to a gene. CDR3 length equals 17 residues. The CDR3, as DNA: TGCGCCAGCAGCTGGTCTCAATCCGGGACTAGCACCTACGAGCAGTACTTC. Translating gives CASSWSQSGTSTYEQYF.

This clone was observed a few times. V is TRBV5-5 and J is TRBJ2-2; TRBD2 aligns across 11 bases. The CDR3 spans 16 residues. Losses at the gene ends were 4 bases for V and 5 bases for J; bases not matched to a gene: 7. Germline V lookup: CDR1 SGHKS, CDR2 YYEKEE (reference sequence). CDR3 amino acids: CASSILAGVKTGELFF. The CDR3 DNA follows: TGTGCCAGCAGCATACTAGCGGGAGTAAAGACCGGGGAGCTGTTTTTT.